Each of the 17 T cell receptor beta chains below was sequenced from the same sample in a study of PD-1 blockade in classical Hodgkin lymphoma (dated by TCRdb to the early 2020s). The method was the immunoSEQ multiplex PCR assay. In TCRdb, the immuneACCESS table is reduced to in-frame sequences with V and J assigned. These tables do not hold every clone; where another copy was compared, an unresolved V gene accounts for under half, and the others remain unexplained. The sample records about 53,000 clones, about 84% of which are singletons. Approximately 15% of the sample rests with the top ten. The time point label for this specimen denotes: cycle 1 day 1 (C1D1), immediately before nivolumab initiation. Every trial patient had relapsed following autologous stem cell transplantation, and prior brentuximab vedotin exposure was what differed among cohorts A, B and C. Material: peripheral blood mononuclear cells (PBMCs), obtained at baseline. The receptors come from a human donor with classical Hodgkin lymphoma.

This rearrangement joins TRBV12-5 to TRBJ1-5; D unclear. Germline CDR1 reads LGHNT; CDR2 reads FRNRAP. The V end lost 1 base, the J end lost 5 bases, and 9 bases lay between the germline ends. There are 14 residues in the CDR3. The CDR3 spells CASGLAEVDQPQHF. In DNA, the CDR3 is TGTGCTAGTGGTTTGGCTGAGGTAGATCAGCCCCAGCATTTT.

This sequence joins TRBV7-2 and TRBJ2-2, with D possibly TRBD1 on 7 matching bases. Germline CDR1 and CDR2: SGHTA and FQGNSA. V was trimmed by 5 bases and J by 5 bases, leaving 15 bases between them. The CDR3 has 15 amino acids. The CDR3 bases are TGTGCCAGCAGCCGGGACAGTGCGGGGACCGGGGAGCTGTTTTTT. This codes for CASSRDSAGTGELFF. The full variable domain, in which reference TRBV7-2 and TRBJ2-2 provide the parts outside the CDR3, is GAGVSQSPSNKVTEKGKDVELRCDPISGHTALYWYRQSLGQGLEFLIYFQGNSAPDKSGLPSDRFSAERTGGSVSTLTIQRTQQEDSAVYLCASSRDSAGTGELFFGEGSRLTVL.

CDR3 sequence: CASSSPSDRVEQFF. CDR3 bases: TGTGCCAGCAGTTCGCCCTCAGATAGAGTGGAGCAGTTCTTC. The chain recombines TRBV6-5 with TRBJ2-1; D gene unclear. CDR1 is MNHEY, CDR2 SVGAGI, per germline. There are 14 residues in the CDR3. V was trimmed by 4 bases and J by 10 bases, leaving 17 bases between them.

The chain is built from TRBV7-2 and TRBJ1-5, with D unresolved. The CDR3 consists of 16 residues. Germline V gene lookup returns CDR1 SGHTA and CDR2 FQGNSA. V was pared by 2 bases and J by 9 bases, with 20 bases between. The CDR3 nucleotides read TGTGCCAGCAGCTTATTGGCGTCAGTCCCCGGTGGGCCCCAGCATTTT. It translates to CASSLLASVPGGPQHF. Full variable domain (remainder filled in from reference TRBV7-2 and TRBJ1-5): GAGVSQSPSNKVTEKGKDVELRCDPISGHTALYWYRQSLGQGLEFLIYFQGNSAPDKSGLPSDRFSAERTGGSVSTLTIQRTQQEDSAVYLCASSLLASVPGGPQHFGDGTRLSIL.

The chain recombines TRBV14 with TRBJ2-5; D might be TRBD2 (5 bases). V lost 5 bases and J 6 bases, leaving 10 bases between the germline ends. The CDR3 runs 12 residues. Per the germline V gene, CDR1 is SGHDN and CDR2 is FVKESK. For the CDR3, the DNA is TGTGCCAGCAGCTTACTAGGGAAGACCCAGTACTTC. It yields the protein CASSLLGKTQYF.

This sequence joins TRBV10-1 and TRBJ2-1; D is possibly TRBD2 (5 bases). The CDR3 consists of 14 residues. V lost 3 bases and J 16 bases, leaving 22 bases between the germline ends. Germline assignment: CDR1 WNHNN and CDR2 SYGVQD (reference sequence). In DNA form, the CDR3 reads TGCGCCAGCAGTGAAATAGCCCGCACCAACGGGGTCTTCTTC. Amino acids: CASSEIARTNGVFF.

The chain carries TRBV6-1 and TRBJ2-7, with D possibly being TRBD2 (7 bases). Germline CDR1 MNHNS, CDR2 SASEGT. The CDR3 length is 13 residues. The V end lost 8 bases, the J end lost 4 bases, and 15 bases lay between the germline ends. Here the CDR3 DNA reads TGTGCCAGCGGGGAGGGGGGAAAGTACGAGCAGTACGTC. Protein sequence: CASGEGGKYEQYV.

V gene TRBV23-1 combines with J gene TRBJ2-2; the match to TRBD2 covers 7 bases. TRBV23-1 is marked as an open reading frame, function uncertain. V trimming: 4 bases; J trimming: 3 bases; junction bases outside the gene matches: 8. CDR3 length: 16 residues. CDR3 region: CASSPAGRVDTGELFF. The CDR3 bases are TGCGCCAGCAGTCCGGCAGGGAGGGTCGACACCGGGGAGCTGTTTTTT.

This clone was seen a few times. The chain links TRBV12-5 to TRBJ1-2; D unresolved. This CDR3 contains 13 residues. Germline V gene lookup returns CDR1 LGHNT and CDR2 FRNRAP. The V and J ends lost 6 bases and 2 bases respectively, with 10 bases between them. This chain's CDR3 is CASGKAANYGYTF. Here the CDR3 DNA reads TGTGCTAGTGGAAAGGCAGCGAACTATGGCTACACCTTC.

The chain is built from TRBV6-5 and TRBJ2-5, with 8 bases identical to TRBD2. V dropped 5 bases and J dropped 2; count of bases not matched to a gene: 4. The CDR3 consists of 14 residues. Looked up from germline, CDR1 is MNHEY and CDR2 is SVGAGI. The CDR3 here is CASSHGGGQETQYF. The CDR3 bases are TGTGCCAGCAGTCACGGCGGGGGGCAAGAGACCCAGTACTTC.

CDR3 nucleotides: TGCGCCAGCAGCTACGACCCCTGGGACAGGGGTAACTATGGCTACACCTTC. It translates to CASSYDPWDRGNYGYTF. This chain connects TRBV5-1 to TRBJ1-2; 10 bases align to TRBD1. The CDR3 has 17 amino acids. Germline CDR1 SGHRS, CDR2 YFSETQ. With V trimmed by 3 bases and J by 1 base, 9 bases remained unmatched.

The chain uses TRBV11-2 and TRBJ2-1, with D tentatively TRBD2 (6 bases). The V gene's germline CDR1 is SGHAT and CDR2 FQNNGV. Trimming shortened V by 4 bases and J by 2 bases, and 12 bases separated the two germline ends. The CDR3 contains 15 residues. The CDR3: CASSSGLSPYNEQFF. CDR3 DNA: TGTGCCAGCAGCTCGGGACTTTCCCCCTACAATGAGCAGTTCTTC. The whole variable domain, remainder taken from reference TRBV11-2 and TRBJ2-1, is EAGVAQSPRYKIIEKRQSVAFWCNPISGHATLYWYQQILGQGPKLLIQFQNNGVVDDSQLPKDRFSAERLKGVDSTLKIQPAKLEDSAVYLCASSSGLSPYNEQFFGPGTRLTVL.

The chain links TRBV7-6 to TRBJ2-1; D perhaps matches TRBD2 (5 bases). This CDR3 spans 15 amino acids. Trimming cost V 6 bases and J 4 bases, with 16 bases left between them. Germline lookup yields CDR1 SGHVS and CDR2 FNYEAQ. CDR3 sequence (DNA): TGTGCCAGCAGTGGCGGGCCGATTTCATACAATGAGCAGTTCTTC. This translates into CASSGGPISYNEQFF.

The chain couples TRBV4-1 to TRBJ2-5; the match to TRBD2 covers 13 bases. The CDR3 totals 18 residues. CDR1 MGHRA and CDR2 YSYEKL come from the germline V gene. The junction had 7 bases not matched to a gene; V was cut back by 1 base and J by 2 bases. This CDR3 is CASSQGGGLAGVQETQYF. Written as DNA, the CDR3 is TGCGCCAGCAGCCAAGGCGGAGGACTAGCGGGAGTACAAGAGACCCAGTACTTC.

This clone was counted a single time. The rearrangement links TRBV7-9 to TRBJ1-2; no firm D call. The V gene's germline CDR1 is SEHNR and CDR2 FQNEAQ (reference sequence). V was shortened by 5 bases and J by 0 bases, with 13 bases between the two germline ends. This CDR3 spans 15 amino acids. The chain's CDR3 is CASSATQVANYGYTF. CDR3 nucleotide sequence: TGTGCCAGCAGCGCCACCCAGGTAGCTAACTATGGCTACACCTTC.

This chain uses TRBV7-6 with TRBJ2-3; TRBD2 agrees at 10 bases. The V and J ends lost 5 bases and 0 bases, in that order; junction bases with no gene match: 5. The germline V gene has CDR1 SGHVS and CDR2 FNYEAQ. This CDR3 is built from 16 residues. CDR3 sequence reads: CASSLTSGTSTDTQYF. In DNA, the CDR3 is TGTGCCAGCAGCCTAACTAGCGGGACCAGCACAGATACGCAGTATTTT.

CDR3 residues: CASSLLGGTLHNEQFF. CDR3 bases: TGTGCCAGCAGTCTCCTCGGCGGGACCTTACACAATGAGCAGTTCTTC. The chain couples TRBV27 to TRBJ2-1, with D perhaps TRBD2 (6 bases). Per germline, CDR1 MNHEY and CDR2 SMNVEV (reference sequence). There are 16 residues in the CDR3. Between the trimmed V and J ends, which lost 5 bases and 5 bases, there was a span of 19 bases.